The present T cell receptor (beta chain) was sequenced within a study of CD8 T cells in Susac syndrome. Study findings and constraints: As the study acknowledged, the number of individuals in its TCR sequencing and HLA analysis was relatively small.

This CDR3 is 13 amino acids long. V gave up 4 bases and J gave up 6 bases; unmatched junction bases: 7. Per the germline V gene, CDR1 is SQVTM and CDR2 is ANQGSEA. Random hexamers served to reverse transcribe about 0.45 to 1 ug RNA. MiXCR, applied by TCRdb to the immunoSEQ multiplex PCR reads, yields one record per CDR3 protein. The repertoire has 200,000 to 250,000 distinct CDR3 sequences, 92% of them found once; the top ten carry roughly 0.13%. To note about this clonotype: Its antigen is still unknown.

This sequence joins TRBV29-1 and TRBJ1-2, with 8 positions matching TRBD1. The sample consisted of CD8+ T cells from PBMCs. The sequence derives from a human donor with multiple sclerosis. CDR3 bases: TGCAGCGTTGGACAGGGGCCGATGGATGGCTACACCTTC. The encoded protein is CSVGQGPMDGYTF.